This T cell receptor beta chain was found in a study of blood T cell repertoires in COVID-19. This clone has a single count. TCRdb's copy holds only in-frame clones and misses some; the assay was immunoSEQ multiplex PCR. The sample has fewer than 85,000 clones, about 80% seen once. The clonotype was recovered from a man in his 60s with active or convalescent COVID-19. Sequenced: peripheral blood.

CDR3 nucleotides: TGCGCCAGCAGCTTGGAAGGGGACTCTGGCTACACCTTC. Its protein is CASSLEGDSGYTF. This chain joins TRBV5-1 and TRBJ1-2, with a possible D match to TRBD1 (5 bases). Germline V gene sequence: CDR1 SGHRS, CDR2 YFSETQ. Between the trimmed V and J ends, which lost 0 bases and 7 bases, there was a span of 10 bases. The CDR3 covers 13 residues. Supplemented by reference TRBV5-1 and TRBJ1-2, the full variable domain reads KAGVTQTPRYLIKTRGQQVTLSCSPISGHRSVSWYQQTPGQGLQFLFEYFSETQRNKGNFPGRFSGRQFSNSRSEMNVSTLELGDSALYLCASSLEGDSGYTFGSGTRLTVV.